The clone carrying this T cell receptor (beta chain) was observed a few times. Its specificity is not known. The V and J ends lost 4 bases and 0 bases respectively, with 18 bases between them. From germline, CDR1 is MDHEN and CDR2 SYDVKM. The CDR3 runs to 17 residues. This entry is derived from a study of T cell repertoires in cytomegalovirus infection. TCRdb called the reads again in MiXCR, with one record for every CDR3 protein. The data show some 350,000 distinct CDR3 sequences, 29% seen once. The chain employs TRBV28 and TRBJ1-1, with D possibly being TRBD1 (5 bases). This clonotype originated in a human donor in good health (CMV status not recorded). Some clones in this sample may be carry-over from other donors' samples. The material was cultured PBMCs, obtained from culture after CMV antigen stimulation. The CDR3 is CASSSFSEGPVNTEAFF. CDR3 coding DNA: TGTGCCAGCAGTTCCTTTTCAGAGGGGCCAGTGAACACTGAAGCTTTCTTT.